This TCR beta chain appears in the sequencing data of a study of blood T cell repertoires in COVID-19. Background on the study: Sites in the United States, Italy and Spain provided acute and convalescent COVID-19 samples. From T cells, B-cell-depleted T cells, or PBMCs came the material, which was cDNA or gDNA.

The V gene end was trimmed by 2 bases and the J gene end by 4 bases; junction bases not matched to a gene: 4. The CDR3 length is 14 residues. Per the germline V gene, CDR1 is SGHTA and CDR2 is FQGNSA. As processed by the authors: For nucleated cells, counts were estimated from reference gene primer amplification. Produced via immunoSEQ multiplex PCR; TCRdb's table is partial and in-frame only. That table supplies the V and J calls and clone size; D and trimming were determined from the DNA. The sample records more than 300,000 clones, more than 75% being singletons. The sequence came from a woman in her 50s with acute or convalescent COVID-19. The sequenced sample was peripheral blood. V is TRBV7-2 and J is TRBJ2-7, with 8 bases that match TRBD2. DNA of the CDR3: TGTGCCAGCAGCTTAAGGCGGGAGGTGTACGAGCAGTACTTC. Amino acid sequence: CASSLRREVYEQYF.